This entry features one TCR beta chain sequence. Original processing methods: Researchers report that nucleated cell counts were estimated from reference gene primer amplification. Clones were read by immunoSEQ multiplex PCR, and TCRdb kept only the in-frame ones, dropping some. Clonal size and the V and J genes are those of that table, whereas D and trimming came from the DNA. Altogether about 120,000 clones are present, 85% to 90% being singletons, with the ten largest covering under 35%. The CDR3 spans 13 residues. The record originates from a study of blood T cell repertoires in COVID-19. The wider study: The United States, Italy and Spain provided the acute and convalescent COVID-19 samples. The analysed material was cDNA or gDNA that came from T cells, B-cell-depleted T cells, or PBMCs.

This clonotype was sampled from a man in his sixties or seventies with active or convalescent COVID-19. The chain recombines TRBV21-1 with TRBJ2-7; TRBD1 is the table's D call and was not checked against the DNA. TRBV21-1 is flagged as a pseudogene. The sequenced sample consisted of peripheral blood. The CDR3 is CASSKGQVYEQYF. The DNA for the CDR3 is TGTGCCAGCAGCAAGGGACAGGTCTACGAGCAGTACTTC.